This TCR beta chain was recovered during a study of T cell responses to AZD1222 COVID-19 vaccine. Trimming took 0 bases from V and 9 from J; bases not matched to a gene: 6. The CDR3 has 14 amino acids. Per the germline V gene, CDR1 is SGHDT and CDR2 is YYEEEE. A word on this clone: What it binds is not known.

Whole-study results and caveats: There were repertoire samples only from the period after the peak T cell response. Reportedly, nearly half the spike-specific TCRs target unmutated variant regions.

Libraries were prepared by immunoSEQ multiplex PCR; TCRdb keeps only in-frame clonotypes and omits some of them. Here the sample spans approximately 150,000 clones, roughly nine tenths being singletons. The receptor was isolated from an adult in good health. The material was peripheral blood, obtained on day 0 of AZD1222 vaccination. The chain joins TRBV5-6 to TRBJ2-1, with 7 nucleotides matching TRBD1. In DNA form, the CDR3 reads TGTGCCAGCAGCTTGGAGGGGGCACCCTTTGAGCAGTTCTTC. Translated: CASSLEGAPFEQFF.